This is a list of T cell receptor beta chains from one sample in a study of shared clonotypes between healthy human individuals. The repertoire was sequenced with immunoSEQ multiplex PCR; TCRdb's copy has only in-frame clones and lacks some. The data contain a few million clones, just over 90% of them seen just once; the ten biggest clones take up about 0.37%. The sequenced material came from naive CD4+ T cells from PBMCs. The receptors here all came from a man younger than 35 in good health. Some clones in this sample may be carry-over from other donors' samples. The CDR3 runs from the conserved cysteine through the conserved F or W. A D gene is named only where the DNA matches it firmly. Only part of the rows carry a size: once, few, many, or a class if the clone is expanded.

clone_size	d_call	cdr3_length	v_call	j_call	cdr3_aa	cdr3_nt
few	NA	14	TRBV10-3	TRBJ1-1	CAISESNLNTEAFF	TGTGCCATCAGTGAGTCGAACTTGAACACTGAAGCTTTCTTT
NA	NA	15	TRBV7-9	TRBJ2-1	CASSRAAGPYNEQFF	TGTGCCAGCAGCCGGGCGGCGGGGCCATACAATGAGCAGTTCTTC
NA	NA	16	TRBV7-2	TRBJ2-1	CASSSGGGSSYNEQFF	TGTGCCAGCAGCTCGGGGGGCGGGAGCTCCTACAATGAGCAGTTCTTC
once	TRBD1	13	TRBV6-1	TRBJ1-2	CASSEVTGDGYTF	TGTGCCAGCAGTGAAGTCACAGGGGATGGCTACACCTTC
NA	NA	14	TRBV12-5	TRBJ2-3	CASGATSMGDTQYF	TGTGCTAGTGGTGCAACCTCGATGGGGGATACGCAGTATTTT
NA	NA	15	TRBV2	TRBJ2-5	CASSDYGLGGETQYF	TGTGCCAGCAGTGACTATGGGTTGGGTGGAGAGACCCAGTACTTC
NA	TRBD2	16	TRBV5-1	TRBJ2-1	CASSQTGTSGSNEQFF	TGCGCCAGCAGCCAGACCGGGACTAGCGGTTCAAATGAGCAGTTCTTC
NA	TRBD1	15	TRBV7-3	TRBJ2-3	CASSLQTGTGGIQYF	TGTGCCAGCAGCTTACAAACCGGGACAGGGGGAATCCAGTATTTT
NA	NA	11	TRBV30	TRBJ2-1	CAWSGRNEQFF	TGTGCCTGGAGCGGGAGAAATGAGCAGTTCTTC
NA	NA	16	TRBV5-1	TRBJ1-3	CASSLYPRGSGNTIYF	TGCGCCAGCAGCTTGTACCCCAGGGGTAGTGGAAACACCATATATTTT
NA	NA	14	TRBV2	TRBJ2-3	CASSPWGNTDTQYF	TGTGCCAGCAGTCCCTGGGGCAACACAGATACGCAGTATTTT
NA	TRBD1	14	TRBV2	TRBJ1-1	CAALADRGRELAFF	TGTGCCGCATTAGCCGACAGGGGGCGGGAGTTGGCTTTCTTT
NA	NA	15	TRBV6-5	TRBJ1-1	CASRRQAALTSEAFF	TGTGCCAGCAGGAGACAGGCCGCCCTCACCTCTGAAGCTTTCTTT
NA	TRBD2	14	TRBV2	TRBJ2-2	CASSELAAGGELFF	TGTGCCAGCAGTGAACTAGCGGCGGGCGGGGAGCTGTTTTTT
NA	NA	17	TRBV4-1	TRBJ1-5	CASSQGYMGKAIQPQHF	TGCGCCAGCAGCCAAGGCTACATGGGGAAGGCGATTCAGCCCCAGCATTTT
once	TRBD2	16	TRBV6-5	TRBJ2-3	CASSYSGLAGEDTQYF	TGTGCCAGCAGTTACTCTGGACTAGCGGGAGAGGATACGCAGTATTTT
NA	NA	13	TRBV5-1	TRBJ2-2	CASTSGVTGELFF	TGCGCCAGCACCTCAGGGGTCACCGGGGAGCTGTTTTTT
NA	NA	15	TRBV18	TRBJ2-7	CASSGWGAGGTEQYF	TGTGCCAGCTCCGGCTGGGGGGCCGGGGGTACCGAGCAGTACTTC
NA	NA	16	TRBV5-6	TRBJ2-2	CASSLSWRWDSGELFF	TGTGCCAGCAGCTTGTCTTGGCGGTGGGACTCCGGGGAGCTGTTTTTT
NA	TRBD1	16	TRBV5-6	TRBJ1-1	CASSYLRRQGYTEAFF	TGTGCCAGCAGCTACCTCCGCCGACAGGGTTATACTGAAGCTTTCTTT
NA	NA	15	TRBV5-1	TRBJ2-3	CASSPEPSGTDTQYF	TGCGCCAGCAGCCCGGAACCATCTGGCACAGATACGCAGTATTTT
NA	NA	17	TRBV15	TRBJ2-1	CATSRSLIFVSYNEQFF	TGTGCCACCAGCAGGTCTTTGATTTTTGTGTCCTACAATGAGCAGTTCTTC
NA	TRBD2	18	TRBV9	TRBJ2-3	CASSLQTPSGRVADTQYF	TGTGCCAGCAGCCTCCAGACCCCTAGCGGGAGAGTGGCAGATACGCAGTATTTT
NA	NA	13	TRBV10-2	TRBJ1-5	CASSVAANQPQHF	TGCGCCAGCAGTGTTGCCGCCAATCAGCCCCAGCATTTT
NA	TRBD2	15	TRBV6-1	TRBJ2-5	CASSGGGSGGETQYF	TGTGCCAGCAGTGGCGGCGGGAGTGGGGGAGAGACCCAGTACTTC
NA	NA	14	TRBV28	TRBJ2-4	CASSSELPKNIQYF	TGTGCCAGCAGTTCTGAGTTACCCAAAAACATTCAGTACTTC
NA	TRBD1	14	TRBV6-1	TRBJ1-2	CASSPDREVSGYTF	TGTGCCAGCAGTCCAGACAGGGAAGTAAGCGGCTACACCTTC
NA	TRBD1	15	TRBV14	TRBJ1-5	CASSRGQGAGQPQHF	TGTGCCAGCAGCCGAGGACAGGGGGCAGGTCAGCCCCAGCATTTT
NA	TRBD1	19	TRBV4-1	TRBJ2-7	CASSQQQGQGAGSRNEQYF	TGCGCCAGCAGCCAACAGCAGGGACAGGGGGCCGGGTCGCGGAACGAGCAGTACTTC
NA	TRBD2	19	TRBV7-3	TRBJ2-3	CASSLMAASGGPSTDTQYF	TGTGCCAGCAGCTTAATGGCGGCTAGCGGGGGTCCTAGCACAGATACGCAGTATTTT
NA	NA	14	TRBV10-3	TRBJ2-7	CAISESRVVDEQYF	TGTGCCATCAGTGAGTCCAGGGTGGTGGACGAGCAGTACTTC
once	NA	15	TRBV28	TRBJ1-2	CASSLPPAGNYGYTF	TGTGCCAGCAGTTTACCCCCGGCAGGGAACTATGGCTACACCTTC
NA	NA	16	TRBV5-1	TRBJ2-7	CASSPDWTTHLFEQYF	TGCGCCAGCAGCCCTGATTGGACTACCCATCTCTTCGAGCAGTACTTC
NA	NA	13	TRBV28	TRBJ2-6	CASFNSGANVLTF	TGTGCCAGTTTCAACTCTGGGGCCAACGTCCTGACTTTC
NA	TRBD2	15	TRBV5-4	TRBJ2-7	CASRRTSGSTYEQYF	TGTGCCAGCAGGCGTACTAGCGGGAGCACCTACGAGCAGTACTTC
once	NA	11	TRBV6-5	TRBJ1-1	CASRRQAEAFF	TGTGCCAGCAGAAGACAGGCTGAAGCTTTCTTT
NA	NA	14	TRBV7-3	TRBJ2-5	CASSLGQGRKTQYF	TGTGCCAGCAGCTTAGGGCAGGGGAGAAAGACCCAGTACTTC
NA	NA	14	TRBV5-4	TRBJ2-2	CASRSGGATGELFF	TGTGCCAGCCGCTCTGGGGGCGCCACCGGGGAGCTGTTTTTT
NA	TRBD2	15	TRBV28	TRBJ2-7	CASSAGGEGSYEQYF	TGTGCCAGCAGTGCCGGGGGGGAGGGCTCCTACGAGCAGTACTTC
NA	TRBD1	15	TRBV10-3	TRBJ1-1	CAISLQGARGTEAFF	TGTGCCATCAGTTTACAGGGGGCTAGGGGCACTGAAGCTTTCTTT
NA	TRBD1	16	TRBV7-2	TRBJ2-1	CASSTIDRGRRNEQFF	TGTGCCAGCAGCACAATCGACAGGGGGCGTAGGAATGAGCAGTTCTTC
NA	NA	14	TRBV6-1	TRBJ2-2	CASSPGLTSGELFF	TGTGCCAGCAGCCCGGGGCTGACGTCTGGGGAGCTGTTTTTT
NA	NA	14	TRBV5-1	TRBJ2-7	CASSLGPRSYEQYF	TGCGCCAGCAGCTTGGGTCCCCGCTCCTACGAGCAGTACTTC
once	TRBD2	18	TRBV28	TRBJ2-1	CASSLIASGARSYNEQFF	TGTGCCAGCAGTTTAATCGCTAGCGGGGCTAGATCCTACAATGAGCAGTTCTTC
NA	TRBD1	12	TRBV10-3	TRBJ2-5	CAVAGTGVTQYF	TGTGCCGTCGCCGGGACAGGGGTAACCCAGTACTTC
NA	TRBD2	14	TRBV7-2	TRBJ2-7	CASSGLAGGGEQYF	TGTGCCAGCAGCGGACTAGCGGGAGGGGGGGAGCAGTACTTC
NA	TRBD2	17	TRBV18	TRBJ2-1	CASSPGLAGSYYNEQFF	TGTGCCAGCTCACCAGGACTAGCGGGGTCGTACTACAATGAGCAGTTCTTC
NA	NA	14	TRBV5-1	TRBJ2-4	CASSLALVGNIQYF	TGCGCCAGCAGCTTGGCCCTGGTCGGAAACATTCAGTACTTC
NA	TRBD2	19	TRBV4-3	TRBJ2-5	CASSQEPGLAGDKQETQYF	TGCGCCAGCAGCCAGGAGCCGGGACTAGCGGGTGATAAACAAGAGACCCAGTACTTC
NA	TRBD1	19	TRBV14	TRBJ2-7	CASSRSLGTGGFITYEQYF	TGTGCCAGCAGCCGGTCTCTGGGGACAGGGGGTTTCATCACCTACGAGCAGTACTTC
NA	NA	18	TRBV11-2	TRBJ2-2	CASSLPRPGQRNTGELFF	TGTGCCAGCAGCTTACCCCGTCCTGGACAGAGGAACACCGGGGAGCTGTTTTTT
once	NA	16	TRBV7-2	TRBJ2-7	CASSFQTGTGIAVQYF	TGTGCCAGCAGCTTCCAGACAGGGACTGGAATTGCTGTGCAGTACTTC
few	NA	15	TRBV7-3	TRBJ2-2	CASSSGPENTGELFF	TGTGCCAGCAGCTCGGGACCTGAGAACACCGGGGAGCTGTTTTTT
NA	NA	11	TRBV28	TRBJ2-7	CATLGTSEQYF	TGTGCGACCTTGGGAACAAGCGAGCAGTACTTC
NA	NA	14	TRBV15	TRBJ2-5	CATSRGADQETQYF	TGTGCCACCAGCAGGGGAGCGGACCAAGAGACCCAGTACTTC